This entry lists 24 T cell receptor beta chains sequenced from one sample in a study of T-cell memory formation after mild COVID-19. MiXCR, applied by TCRdb to the 5' RACE reads, yields one record per CDR3 protein. The table has about 620,000 distinct CDR3 sequences, more than 15% seen once. Sequencing input: PBMCs or a T cell subset sorted from them (not recorded which). Receptor source: an adult woman who had mild COVID-19 (a few samples of this study predate the infection). Cell type and time point are not known.

The chain couples TRBV12-3 or TRBV12-4 to TRBJ2-1, with TRBD2 matching over 7 bases. This CDR3 spans 19 amino acids. Unmatched junction bases numbered 19, after V lost 6 bases and J lost 2 bases. The CDR3 DNA is TGTGCCAGCAGGTCGAGGGCTAGCGGCCTCACAAGGGCCTACAATGAGCAGTTCTTC. It encodes CASRSRASGLTRAYNEQFF.

The chain couples TRBV4-2 to TRBJ2-1; TRBD2 aligns across 11 bases. Trimming took 1 base from V and 0 from J; bases not matched to a gene: 5. CDR1 and CDR2 (germline): LGHNA, YNFKEQ. The CDR3 length is 18 residues. The CDR3 DNA sequence: TGTGCCAGCAGCCAAGTAAACCTAGCGGGGGGCTCCTACAATGAGCAGTTCTTC. Protein product: CASSQVNLAGGSYNEQFF.

This clonotype has a handful of counts. This chain links TRBV12-3 or TRBV12-4 with TRBJ1-1; D gene unclear. This CDR3 is built from 15 residues. The V end was cut by 0 bases, the J end by 3 bases, with 11 bases between. The CDR3: CASSLAVSRDTEAFF. CDR3 nucleotides: TGTGCCAGCAGTTTAGCGGTGAGCAGAGACACTGAAGCTTTCTTT.

A few counts support this clonotype. The genes are TRBV24-1 and TRBJ2-1; no clear D gene. The CDR3 covers 14 residues. Trimming left V 1 base short and J 5 bases short, with 8 bases between. CDR1 and CDR2 (germline): KGHDR, SFDVKD. The CDR3 DNA is TGTGCCACCAGTGATTTAGGCTCGAACAATGAGCAGTTCTTC. It specifies CATSDLGSNNEQFF.

The chain recombines TRBV7-6 with TRBJ2-3; 8 bases map to TRBD2. Germline V gives CDR1 SGHVS, CDR2 FNYEAQ. The CDR3 length is 14 residues. V dropped 5 bases and J dropped 4; count of bases not matched to a gene: 5. CDR3 region: CASSRGLAADTQYF. CDR3 nucleotide sequence: TGTGCCAGCAGCAGAGGACTAGCAGCAGATACGCAGTATTTT.

There are many counts of this clonotype. This CDR3 is CASARTSGSADTQYF. CDR3 coding DNA: TGTGCCAGCGCCAGGACTAGCGGGAGTGCAGATACGCAGTATTTT. This rearrangement joins TRBV6-4 to TRBJ2-3; TRBD2 matches at 13 bases. J gave up 4 bases and V 8 bases, and 6 bases lay outside the gene matches. Germline CDR1 is MRHNA and CDR2 is SNTAGT. The CDR3 spans 15 residues.

Only a few counts were recorded for this clonotype. The CDR3: CASSLGAGNYNEQFF. CDR3 bases: TGTGCCAGCAGCTTAGGGGCCGGGAACTACAATGAGCAGTTCTTC. V usage is TRBV7-6 and J usage is TRBJ2-1, with a possible D match to TRBD2 (5 bases). V was clipped by 1 base and J by 3 bases, with 10 bases between them. The CDR3 consists of 15 residues. Germline assignment: CDR1 SGHVS and CDR2 FNYEAQ.

This clonotype appeared a few times. The rearrangement links TRBV7-9 to TRBJ2-1; TRBD2 is a possible D gene (6 bases). Per the germline V gene, CDR1 is SEHNR and CDR2 is FQNEAQ (reference sequence). The CDR3 length is 12 residues. The V gene lost 5 bases and the J gene lost 9 bases, with 11 bases spanning the gap. CDR3 nucleotides: TGTGCCAGCAGCGTGTCTAGCGTTGAGCAGTTCTTC. The encoded protein is CASSVSSVEQFF. The whole variable domain, remainder taken from reference TRBV7-9 and TRBJ2-1, is DTGVSQNPRHKITKRGQNVTFRCDPISEHNRLYWYRQTLGQGPEFLTYFQNEAQLEKSRLLSDRFSAERPKGSFSTLEIQRTEQGDSAMYLCASSVSSVEQFFGPGTRLTVL.

There are a few counts of this clonotype. The chain uses TRBV5-6 and TRBJ2-1; 9 bases align to TRBD2. Germline CDR1 SGHDT, CDR2 YYEEEE. This CDR3 spans 16 amino acids. Germline trimming cut 0 bases from V and 4 bases from J; bases unmatched to any gene: 5. Here the CDR3 reads CASSLVGLAGYNEQFF. CDR3 sequence (DNA): TGTGCCAGCAGCTTGGTCGGTCTAGCGGGATACAATGAGCAGTTCTTC.

There are many counts of this clonotype. V and J are TRBV12-3 or TRBV12-4 and TRBJ1-2; TRBD1 matches 8 bases. This CDR3 is built from 13 residues. J was trimmed by 2 bases and V by 6 bases; bases with no gene match: 2. The CDR3 reads CASRRQGNYGYTF. The CDR3 nucleotides are TGTGCCAGCAGACGACAGGGGAACTATGGCTACACCTTC.

This clonotype came up many times. The rearrangement links TRBV7-2 to TRBJ2-5; TRBD2 agrees at 9 bases. CDR1 and CDR2 (germline): SGHTA, FQGNSA. V dropped 4 bases and J dropped 1; count of bases not matched to a gene: 4. CDR3 length: 15 residues. This chain's CDR3 is CASSSRGGIQETQYF. In DNA, the CDR3 is TGTGCCAGCAGCTCGCGGGGGGGCATCCAAGAGACCCAGTACTTC. The full variable domain, in which reference TRBV7-2 and TRBJ2-5 provide the parts outside the CDR3, is GAGVSQSPSNKVTEKGKDVELRCDPISGHTALYWYRQSLGQGLEFLIYFQGNSAPDKSGLPSDRFSAERTGGSVSTLTIQRTQQEDSAVYLCASSSRGGIQETQYFGPGTRLLVL.

In its sample, this clonotype was seen a few times. The chain has TRBV12-3 or TRBV12-4 and TRBJ1-1, with D possibly being TRBD1 (5 bases). The CDR3 spans 14 residues. Trimming removed 7 bases from V and 1 base from J, with 13 bases in between. CDR3: CASTWGVGNTEAFF. The DNA for the CDR3 is TGTGCCAGCACCTGGGGCGTGGGGAACACTGAAGCTTTCTTT.

V gene TRBV5-1 combines with J gene TRBJ2-5, with 8 bases identical to TRBD1. The CDR3 extends over 15 amino acids. V shed 4 bases and J 5 bases; nucleotides not matched to a gene: 10. Germline lookup yields CDR1 SGHRS and CDR2 YFSETQ. In DNA form, the CDR3 reads TGCGCCAGCAGCGGGGGGACAGGAACCCGGGAGACCCAGTACTTC. Encoded protein: CASSGGTGTRETQYF.

This clonotype has just a few counts. The chain couples TRBV6-5 to TRBJ1-6; the D gene is possibly TRBD1 (6 bases). Germline assignment: CDR1 MNHEY and CDR2 SVGAGI. The CDR3 covers 14 residues. V was clipped by 3 bases and J by 7 bases, with 10 bases between them. CDR3 amino acids: CASSYDRLNSPLHF. CDR3 DNA sequence: TGTGCCAGCAGTTATGACAGGTTGAATTCACCCCTCCACTTT.

The rearrangement uses TRBV3-1 and TRBJ2-6, with TRBD1 identical over 9 bases. Germline V gene sequence: CDR1 LGHDT, CDR2 YNNKEL (reference sequence). The CDR3 spans 19 residues. V lost 4 bases, J lost 2 bases, and 12 bases stayed unmatched. The CDR3 is CASSPPGQGSKPGANVLTF. The CDR3 DNA is TGTGCCAGCAGCCCCCCGGGACAGGGAAGTAAGCCTGGGGCCAACGTCCTGACTTTC.

The J gene is TRBJ1-2, the V gene TRBV29-1, with 7 bases fitting TRBD1. J lost 4 bases, V lost 4 bases, and 0 bases had no gene match. CDR3 length: 11 amino acids. CDR1 and CDR2 (germline): SQVTM, ANQGSEA. CDR3 amino acids: CSVGDSYGYTF. CDR3 in DNA: TGCAGCGTTGGGGACAGCTATGGCTACACCTTC.

In its sample, this clonotype was seen a few times. This chain joins TRBV18 and TRBJ2-7, with TRBD2 matching over 8 bases. Trimming cost V 6 bases and J 2 bases; bases outside gene matches: 12. The germline V gene has CDR1 KGHSH and CDR2 LQKENI. The CDR3 has 16 amino acids. The CDR3 sequence: CASSPVSGSSTYEQYF. In DNA form, the CDR3 reads TGTGCCAGCTCCCCGGTGAGCGGGAGTTCCACCTACGAGCAGTACTTC.

This chain links TRBV19 with TRBJ2-7, with TRBD1 as a possible D gene (6 bases). The CDR3 covers 13 residues. Germline V CDR1 and CDR2: LNHDA, SQIVND (reference sequence). V lost 5 bases and J 3 bases, leaving 11 bases between the germline ends. The chain's CDR3 is CASSLTTGYEQYF. CDR3 DNA sequence: TGTGCCAGTAGTTTGACGACAGGCTACGAGCAGTACTTC.

This clonotype was observed a handful of times. The V call is TRBV6-2 or TRBV6-3, the J call TRBJ2-5, with 7 positions matching TRBD1. J was trimmed by 3 bases and V by 6 bases; bases with no gene match: 13. Looked up from germline, CDR1 is MNHEY and CDR2 is SVGEGT. The CDR3 spans 16 residues. CDR3 nucleotide sequence: TGTGCCAGCAGACCCTATGACAGGGAAAGCGAAGAGACCCAGTACTTC. Translation gives CASRPYDRESEETQYF.

The V call is TRBV5-4, the J call TRBJ2-7, with TRBD2 identical over 7 bases. Germline V gene data show CDR1 as SGHNT and CDR2 as YYREEE (reference sequence). This CDR3 is 15 amino acids long. Trimming removed 2 bases from V and 4 bases from J; junction bases left unmatched: 9. CDR3 nucleotide sequence: TGTGCCAGCAGCTTACCGGACGGGGAGGGATACGAGCAGTACTTC. Protein sequence: CASSLPDGEGYEQYF.

The CDR3 loop is CASNRDSFTDTQYF. The CDR3, as DNA: TGTGCCAGCAATCGGGACAGCTTCACAGATACGCAGTATTTT. The V and J genes are TRBV2 and TRBJ2-3, with 7 bases identical to TRBD1. Trimming removed 7 bases from V and 2 bases from J; junction bases left unmatched: 6. Germline assignment: CDR1 SNHLY and CDR2 FYNNEI. This CDR3 is 14 amino acids long.

There are a few counts of this clonotype. The chain couples TRBV30 to TRBJ2-7; no clear D gene. V was clipped by 0 bases and J by 2 bases, with 5 bases between them. Per the germline V gene, CDR1 is GTSNPN and CDR2 is SVGIG (reference sequence). The CDR3 has 12 amino acids. The CDR3 DNA follows: TGTGCCTGGAGTGTGCCGGCCTACGAGCAGTACTTC. This encodes CAWSVPAYEQYF.

V and J are TRBV4-2 and TRBJ2-5; TRBD2 matches 14 bases. Germline values: CDR1 LGHNA, CDR2 YNFKEQ. After removal of 4 bases from V and 2 bases from J, the junction contained 9 bases not matched to a gene. This CDR3 spans 18 amino acids. CDR3 DNA: TGTGCCAGCAGCCCAGGGACTAGCGGGGGTCACCCGCAAGAGACCCAGTACTTC. Its translation is CASSPGTSGGHPQETQYF.

This rearrangement joins TRBV7-2 to TRBJ2-7; D gene ambiguous. The CDR3 spans 14 residues. Trimming shortened V by 5 bases and J by 0 bases, and 11 bases separated the two germline ends. Germline loops: CDR1 SGHTA, CDR2 FQGNSA. DNA of the CDR3: TGTGCCAGCAGCCGCGGCCCCAGCTCCTACGAGCAGTACTTC. It codes for CASSRGPSSYEQYF.